Listed below are T cell receptor beta chains from one sample, sequenced in a study of T-cell memory formation after mild COVID-19. TCRdb re-called the 5' RACE reads through MiXCR, storing one row per CDR3 protein. The profile shows around 340,000 distinct CDR3 sequences, around a fifth of them singletons. The sequenced sample was PBMCs or a T cell subset sorted from them (not recorded which). These receptors came from an adult woman who had mild COVID-19 (a few samples of this study predate the infection). Cell type and time point are not known. CDR3s include the opening cysteine and the closing phenylalanine or tryptophan. D genes are given only for firm matches. Some rows have no size entry. The others give once, few or many, or a class for an expanded clone.

V	D	size	length	J	CDR3	DNA
TRBV5-4	-	-	13	TRBJ1-4	CASSPTENEKLFF	TGTGCCAGCAGCCCGACAGAAAATGAAAAACTGTTTTTT
TRBV11-2	-	many	16	TRBJ1-4	CASSSVLSGLSEKLFF	TGTGCCAGCAGCTCCGTTTTATCGGGGCTGAGCGAAAAACTGTTTTTT
TRBV7-9	-	-	13	TRBJ2-7	CASSLVFNYEQYF	TGTGCCAGCAGCTTAGTGTTTAACTACGAGCAGTACTTC
TRBV20-1	TRBD1	-	15	TRBJ1-6	CSARDGTVYNSPLHF	TGCAGTGCTAGAGATGGGACAGTCTATAATTCACCCCTCCACTTT
TRBV18	-	-	13	TRBJ2-5	CASRGQPQETQYF	TGTGCCAGCCGTGGACAGCCTCAAGAGACCCAGTACTTC
TRBV11-2	TRBD2	few	17	TRBJ2-3	CASSRQGLAGGTDTQYF	TGTGCCAGCAGCCGCCAGGGACTAGCGGGGGGCACAGATACGCAGTATTTT
TRBV12-3/TRBV12-4	-	few	17	TRBJ1-4	CASSLAVGPWTNEKLFF	TGTGCCAGCAGTTTAGCTGTAGGCCCGTGGACTAATGAAAAACTGTTTTTT
TRBV7-9	TRBD1	-	16	TRBJ1-1	CASSFNRGGENTEAFF	TGTGCCAGCAGCTTCAACAGGGGAGGTGAGAACACTGAAGCTTTCTTT
TRBV6-5	-	few	15	TRBJ1-1	CASSYDGGEDTEAFF	TGTGCCAGCAGTTACGATGGGGGTGAGGACACTGAAGCTTTCTTT
TRBV19	TRBD1	-	14	TRBJ2-4	CASSLQGVENIQYF	TGTGCCAGTAGCCTACAGGGGGTCGAAAACATTCAGTACTTC
TRBV6-6	TRBD2	-	16	TRBJ2-1	CASSLRLAGGYNEQFF	TGTGCCAGCAGTTTACGACTAGCGGGGGGCTACAATGAGCAGTTCTTC
TRBV24-1	TRBD2	-	15	TRBJ2-4	CATSDPWRGNNIQYF	TGTGCCACCAGTGACCCTTGGCGGGGGAATAACATTCAGTACTTC
TRBV4-3	-	-	16	TRBJ1-3	CASSQDDTLAGNTIYF	TGCGCCAGCAGCCAAGATGACACCCTGGCTGGAAACACCATATATTTT
TRBV5-4	TRBD2	few	15	TRBJ2-3	CASSLGLARTDTQYF	TGTGCCAGCAGCCTGGGACTAGCGAGAACAGATACGCAGTATTTT
TRBV11-3	TRBD2	few	15	TRBJ2-1	CASSPLRLAGNEQFF	TGTGCCAGCAGCCCCCTTCGGCTAGCGGGAAATGAGCAGTTCTTC
TRBV6-5	TRBD1	-	15	TRBJ2-7	CASSRPGTAQYEQYF	TGTGCCAGCAGTAGACCCGGGACAGCCCAATACGAGCAGTACTTC
TRBV15	-	-	14	TRBJ1-4	CATSNRAAVEKLFF	TGTGCCACCAGCAATAGGGCGGCGGTCGAAAAACTGTTTTTT
TRBV14	TRBD2	-	19	TRBJ2-3	CASSQDRSAAGVGTDTQYF	TGTGCCAGCAGCCAAGATCGGTCGGCAGCGGGAGTCGGCACAGATACGCAGTATTTT
TRBV12-3/TRBV12-4	TRBD1	few	14	TRBJ2-7	CASSFAGGAAEQYF	TGTGCCAGCAGTTTTGCAGGGGGCGCGGCCGAGCAGTACTTC
TRBV7-2	TRBD2	many	18	TRBJ2-3	CASSLDLAGMGGTDTQYF	TGTGCCAGCAGCTTAGACCTAGCGGGGATGGGGGGCACAGATACGCAGTATTTT
TRBV5-1	-	-	12	TRBJ1-1	CASSIPGPEAFF	TGCGCCAGCAGTATACCGGGGCCAGAAGCTTTCTTT
TRBV7-9	-	-	15	TRBJ2-7	CASSSYRSQMDEQYF	TGTGCCAGCAGCTCCTACCGATCACAGATGGACGAGCAGTACTTC
TRBV27	TRBD2	-	14	TRBJ2-1	CASSLLAGRNEQFF	TGTGCCAGCAGTTTATTAGCGGGGCGCAATGAGCAGTTCTTC
TRBV19	TRBD1	-	14	TRBJ2-7	CASSMEGQGYEQYF	TGTGCCAGTAGTATGGAGGGACAGGGCTACGAGCAGTACTTC
TRBV6-5	TRBD2	few	17	TRBJ2-3	CASSYSLAGMSTDTQYF	TGTGCCAGCAGTTATTCGCTAGCGGGTATGAGCACAGATACGCAGTATTTT
TRBV12-3/TRBV12-4	-	-	15	TRBJ2-5	CASSLREVRRETQYF	TGTGCCAGCAGTCTCCGAGAGGTCAGACGAGAGACCCAGTACTTC
TRBV4-3	TRBD2	few	18	TRBJ2-3	CASSPTILAGGRTDTQYF	TGCGCCAGCAGCCCAACCATACTAGCGGGAGGGCGTACAGATACGCAGTATTTT
TRBV12-3/TRBV12-4	TRBD2	few	12	TRBJ2-2	CASWGGTGELFF	TGTGCCAGCTGGGGGGGGACCGGGGAGCTGTTTTTT
TRBV20-1	TRBD1	-	16	TRBJ1-3	CSASSGTGGSGNTIYF	TGCAGTGCTAGTTCCGGGACAGGGGGCTCTGGAAACACCATATATTTT
TRBV20-1	TRBD2	few	16	TRBJ2-7	CSASIRGGLATYEQYF	TGCAGTGCTAGTATTAGAGGCGGACTAGCAACTTACGAGCAGTACTTC
TRBV20-1	TRBD2	many	18	TRBJ2-3	CSARSPGGAGGPPDTQYF	TGCAGTGCTAGATCTCCCGGCGGGGCGGGGGGGCCTCCAGATACGCAGTATTTT
TRBV7-9	-	-	13	TRBJ1-2	CASSLSPRDGYTF	TGTGCCAGCAGCTTATCCCCTCGGGATGGCTACACCTTC
TRBV2	TRBD2	-	17	TRBJ2-1	CASGETLKREVANEQFF	TGTGCCAGCGGGGAAACCCTGAAGCGGGAAGTTGCCAATGAGCAGTTCTTC
TRBV15	-	few	14	TRBJ2-7	CATSRVGNPYEQYF	TGTGCCACCAGCAGAGTCGGAAATCCCTACGAGCAGTACTTC
TRBV5-5	-	few	15	TRBJ2-5	CASSLGPNPQETQYF	TGTGCCAGCAGCTTGGGGCCGAATCCCCAAGAGACCCAGTACTTC
TRBV15	TRBD1	-	14	TRBJ2-7	CATSTRQGAYEQYF	TGTGCCACCAGCACCAGACAGGGGGCCTACGAGCAGTACTTC
TRBV6-5	TRBD1	few	19	TRBJ2-1	CASSSVPGQRGLAYNEQFF	TGTGCCAGCAGTTCCGTCCCGGGACAGAGAGGGCTGGCCTACAATGAGCAGTTCTTC
TRBV29-1	-	-	13	TRBJ1-1	CSVETGYIGEAFF	TGCAGCGTCGAAACAGGGTATATTGGTGAAGCTTTCTTT
TRBV11-2	-	-	17	TRBJ2-2	CASSAQRAFSGTGELFF	TGTGCCAGCAGCGCGCAAAGGGCCTTCTCGGGGACCGGGGAGCTGTTTTTT
TRBV7-2	TRBD1	-	16	TRBJ1-2	CASSFFQGTANYGYTF	TGTGCCAGCAGCTTCTTCCAGGGGACAGCTAACTATGGCTACACCTTC
TRBV7-8	-	few	15	TRBJ2-7	CASSLEDSYSYEQYF	TGTGCCAGCAGCTTAGAGGACAGCTACTCCTACGAGCAGTACTTC
TRBV29-1	-	-	12	TRBJ2-7	CSVKVRAYEQYF	TGCAGCGTTAAGGTCAGAGCCTACGAGCAGTACTTC
TRBV3-1	-	-	16	TRBJ1-1	CASSQTVTYISTEAFF	TGTGCCAGCAGCCAAACCGTGACATATATTAGCACTGAAGCTTTCTTT
TRBV29-1	-	-	13	TRBJ2-7	CSVESQTNYEQYF	TGCAGCGTTGAAAGCCAGACTAACTACGAGCAGTACTTC
TRBV12-3/TRBV12-4	-	few	12	TRBJ2-1	CASSLSRIEQFF	TGTGCCAGCAGTCTCTCTAGGATCGAGCAGTTCTTC
TRBV12-3/TRBV12-4	TRBD2	few	17	TRBJ2-5	CASSWGLAGLPQETQYF	TGTGCCAGCAGTTGGGGACTAGCGGGGCTACCTCAAGAGACCCAGTACTTC
TRBV7-9	-	-	15	TRBJ2-3	CASSLTRGVGDTQYF	TGTGCCAGCAGCTTAACCAGGGGAGTGGGAGATACGCAGTATTTT
TRBV27	-	many	14	TRBJ1-4	CASKEGRLNEKLFF	TGTGCCAGCAAGGAAGGGCGGCTTAATGAAAAACTGTTTTTT
TRBV7-9	-	few	14	TRBJ2-2	CASSLEYFTGELFF	TGTGCCAGCAGCTTAGAGTATTTCACCGGGGAGCTGTTTTTT
TRBV14	-	-	13	TRBJ1-1	CASSYTLVPEAFF	TGTGCCAGCAGCTACACATTAGTTCCTGAAGCTTTCTTT
TRBV25-1	-	-	17	TRBJ2-5	CASSGQYRGRAQETQYF	TGTGCCAGCAGTGGCCAATATAGGGGCAGGGCCCAAGAGACCCAGTACTTC
TRBV12-3/TRBV12-4	TRBD1	few	15	TRBJ2-3	CASSLRGQGENTQYF	TGTGCCAGCAGTTTAAGGGGACAGGGGGAAAATACGCAGTATTTT
TRBV29-1	TRBD2	few	15	TRBJ2-1	CSVPLAGGTYNEQFF	TGCAGCGTACCTCTAGCGGGGGGCACATACAATGAGCAGTTCTTC
TRBV29-1	-	once	13	TRBJ2-1	CSVSSYLGNEQFF	TGCAGCGTTTCCAGCTACCTGGGGAATGAGCAGTTCTTC